The subject of this entry is one TCR beta chain. Trimming pared 4 bases from V and 8 bases from J, leaving 14 bases between. Germline V lookup: CDR1 WNHNN, CDR2 SYGVQD (reference sequence). The CDR3 covers 13 residues. The data were taken from a study of technical replicates of blood from a few donors. This table comes from immunoSEQ multiplex PCR, and its TCRdb copy is limited to in-frame clones, with some not included. The sample lists 74,000 or so clones; roughly 93% were seen once. The TCR was taken from a human donor in good health. The sequenced sample was T cells isolated from PBMCs. The chain has TRBV10-1 and TRBJ1-1, with D tentatively TRBD1 (5 bases). CDR3 in DNA: TGCGCCAGCAGTGCCAGAGGATGGACAGAAGCTTTCTTT. Residues: CASSARGWTEAFF.